This T cell receptor beta chain is drawn from a study of sequential checkpoint blockade in melanoma (dated 2019 in TCRdb). Turning to the overall study: Patients were randomized 1:1 to first-line nivolumab followed by ipilimumab (arm A) or ipilimumab followed by nivolumab (arm B). Maintenance nivolumab came after each of the two trial sequences.

Comment on this clone: No antigen is known for it. Within one base of it there is no much larger clone, and no base qualities were kept.

Results and caveats for the whole study, not just this receptor: Validation of the response-prediction model combining TCR metrics and mutation burden is needed in larger, independent patient cohorts.

The treatment or condition label for this specimen denotes: randomized to nivolumab then ipilimumab (arm A) or the reverse (arm B). No trial patient had received prior DNA-damaging chemotherapy. Thawed PBMCs were sorted on a FACS Aria II flow cytometer to isolate live CD3+CD8+ cells negative for CD19 and CD56. Samples were obtained from patients with melanoma enrolled in CheckMate 064, a randomized, open-label phase II trial of sequential checkpoint blockade. Peripheral blood mononuclear cells were obtained through leukapheresis, purified using Ficoll-Paque, and frozen in human serum containing about 10% DMSO. Immediately after sorting, the purity of sorted blood CD3+CD8+ cells was verified to be >95%, after which DNA was extracted. Per the germline V gene, SGHRS is the CDR1 and YFSETQ is the CDR2. Ends trimmed: V by 4 bases, J by 7 bases; bases unmatched to a gene: 14. Including the terminal cysteine and phenylalanine, the CDR3 comprises 16 residues. The read is trimmed to its CDR3 DNA, 48 bases read in frame from base 1.

TCRbeta CDR3 regions were immunosequenced from genomic DNA with the immunoSEQ Assay. Before high-throughput sequencing, genomic DNA was amplified using bias-controlled multiplex PCR. The published analysis was carried out like this. To quantify the absolute abundance of each unique TCRbeta CDR3 region, the sequences were collapsed and filtered. Clonality, defined as 1 minus Pielou's evenness, was calculated using productive rearrangements only. A previously published method was used to identify clones with significantly greater frequencies in on-treatment samples than in baseline samples. Imported from immuneACCESS, the table was reduced by TCRdb to in-frame sequences with V and J called. These copies leave out some clones; in studies compared against another copy, an unresolved V gene accounts for under half, and the cause of the remainder is not known. That table is the source of V, J and clone size, and D and trimming were worked out from the DNA. In all, the sample holds fewer than 20,000 clones, and about 83% of those were seen once. The ten largest clones take up 35% to 40% of the sample.

In this chain, TRBV5-1 is recombined with TRBJ1-2; 9 central bases correspond to TRBD1. The receptor was isolated from a human donor with melanoma. This specimen was CD8+ T cells sorted from blood (inferred from file names), taken from a patient given nivolumab and ipilimumab in sequence. The CDR3 region has the sequence CASSALQGADLGGYTF. The nucleotides read TGCGCCAGCAGCGCCTTACAGGGGGCGGACTTGGGTGGCTACACCTTC.